The 21 T cell receptor beta chains given below trace back to one sample, sequenced in a study of T-cell reconstitution after alpha-beta-depleted transplantation in children. During its preparation, the TCRbeta library received unique molecular identifiers. MiXCR was run by TCRdb on the PCR reads, yielding one entry per CDR3 protein. The sample has roughly 310,000 distinct CDR3 sequences; roughly 21% are singletons. The sample here was PBMCs, mostly from graft donor cells, taken 180 days after TCRalphabeta/CD19-depleted stem cell transplant. The receptor source for this set is a male patient younger than 18 who had a stem cell transplant for acute lymphoblastic leukemia, so the T cells may come from the graft donor.

The chain employs TRBV20-1 and TRBJ1-4; no clear D gene. Germline V CDR1 and CDR2: DFQATT, SNEGSKA (reference sequence). This CDR3 comprises 10 residues. Between the trimmed V and J ends, which lost 5 bases and 5 bases, there was a span of 3 bases. The CDR3 loop reads CSAGNEKLFF. The CDR3 DNA reads TGCAGTGCTGGAAATGAAAAACTGTTTTTT.

This chain connects TRBV7-3 to TRBJ2-3; D unresolved. The V gene's germline CDR1 is SGHTA and CDR2 FQGTGA. V was clipped by 5 bases and J by 0 bases, with 15 bases between them. The CDR3 covers 16 residues. CDR3 DNA sequence: TGTGCCAGCAGCCCGGCGAGAGTTTCTAGCACAGATACGCAGTATTTT. Amino acid sequence: CASSPARVSSTDTQYF.

This clonotype was observed a handful of times. The chain couples TRBV5-1 to TRBJ2-3, with TRBD2 identical over 14 bases. The CDR3 has 16 residues. V was clipped by 4 bases and J by 5 bases; unmatched bases: 6. The V gene's germline CDR1 is SGHRS and CDR2 YFSETQ. CDR3 nucleotide sequence: TGCGCCAGCAGCCCCCGGGGACTAGCGGGGGTAGATACGCAGTATTTT. It is translated as CASSPRGLAGVDTQYF.

The rearrangement joins TRBV5-1 to TRBJ2-1; 11 bases are shared with TRBD2. Losses at the gene ends were 5 bases for V and 6 bases for J; bases not matched to a gene: 4. Germline assignment: CDR1 SGHRS and CDR2 YFSETQ. This CDR3 has 14 residues. CDR3 coding DNA: TGCGCCAGCAGGACTAGCGGGATGGGCAATGAGCAGTTCTTC. Translating gives CASRTSGMGNEQFF.

J is TRBJ2-1 and V is TRBV9; D is unresolved. Germline CDR1 is SGDLS and CDR2 is YYNGEE. The CDR3 loop spans 14 amino acids. The V gene lost 0 bases and the J gene lost 8 bases, with 12 bases spanning the gap. CDR3 DNA: TGTGCCAGCAGCGTAGAAGCTAGACGGGATGAGCAGTTCTTC. Translating it yields CASSVEARRDEQFF.

This clonotype was detected a few times. The V call is TRBV7-3, the J call TRBJ2-1; TRBD1 matches at 10 bases. The V gene's germline CDR1 is SGHTA and CDR2 FQGTGA. CDR3 size: 14 residues. With 4 bases clipped from V and 6 bases from J, the junction kept 3 bases outside the gene matches. The CDR3, as DNA: TGTGCCAGCAGCTGGGGACAGGGGATCAATGAGCAGTTCTTC. Translating gives CASSWGQGINEQFF.

This clonotype was seen a few times. V usage is TRBV7-8 and J usage is TRBJ2-1, with a weak D call TRBD2 (5 bases). V was trimmed by 8 bases and J by 3 bases, leaving 14 bases between them. Per the germline V gene, CDR1 is SGHVS and CDR2 is FQNEAQ. The CDR3 sequence is 14 residues long. CDR3 in amino acids: CASRESRDYNEQFF. CDR3 sequence (DNA): TGTGCCAGCCGCGAAAGCCGGGACTACAATGAGCAGTTCTTC. The full variable domain, in which reference TRBV7-8 and TRBJ2-1 provide the parts outside the CDR3, is GAGVSQSPRYKVAKRGQDVALRCDPISGHVSLFWYQQALGQGPEFLTYFQNEAQLDKSGLPSDRFFAERPEGSVSTLKIQRTQQEDSAVYLCASRESRDYNEQFFGPGTRLTVL.

The chain joins TRBV15 to TRBJ2-5; maybe TRBD1 (5 bases). Germline V gene data show CDR1 as LNHNV and CDR2 as YYDKDF (reference sequence). V was cut by 4 bases and J by 0 bases, with 15 bases left in between. The CDR3 is made up of 16 amino acids. CDR3 in amino acids: CATSIPSTGDQETQYF. The CDR3 region has the DNA TGTGCCACCAGCATTCCCTCCACAGGAGACCAAGAGACCCAGTACTTC.

This clonotype was seen only a few times. This CDR3 is CSATAGGATDTQYF. The CDR3 DNA reads TGCAGTGCGACCGCAGGGGGTGCTACAGATACGCAGTATTTT. The V call is TRBV20-1, the J call TRBJ2-3, with 7 bases fitting TRBD1. This CDR3 has 14 amino acids. V lost 6 bases to trimming and J lost 3 bases; unmatched junction nucleotides: 9. Germline V gives CDR1 DFQATT, CDR2 SNEGSKA (reference sequence).

This chain uses TRBV20-1 with TRBJ2-7; D might be TRBD1 (6 bases). Germline values: CDR1 DFQATT, CDR2 SNEGSKA (reference sequence). The CDR3 extends over 13 amino acids. V lost 5 bases to trimming and J lost 3 bases, with 14 bases between them. The CDR3 spells CSAPGAWSYEQYF. The CDR3 DNA sequence: TGCAGTGCTCCAGGGGCATGGAGCTACGAGCAGTACTTC.

The V call is TRBV10-2, the J call TRBJ2-7, with 8 bases that match TRBD1. The CDR3 has 15 residues. Germline V gene sequence: CDR1 WSHSY, CDR2 SAAADI. The V and J ends lost 5 bases and 0 bases, in that order; junction bases with no gene match: 6. This CDR3 reads CASSFGQGNSYEQYF. The CDR3 DNA reads as TGCGCCAGCAGTTTTGGACAGGGAAACTCCTACGAGCAGTACTTC.

This clonotype has just a few counts. The chain couples TRBV9 to TRBJ2-4, with unresolved D. Germline lookup yields CDR1 SGDLS and CDR2 YYNGEE. There are 16 residues in the CDR3. Deletions cut 0 bases from V and 0 bases from J, with 10 bases between. The CDR3 here is CASSVGNYPAKNIQYF. CDR3 nucleotides: TGTGCCAGCAGCGTAGGGAACTATCCAGCCAAAAACATTCAGTACTTC.

The chain links TRBV9 to TRBJ2-6; TRBD2 might be the D (5 bases). There are 16 residues in the CDR3. Germline V lookup: CDR1 SGDLS, CDR2 YYNGEE. Trimming removed 0 bases from V and 1 base from J, with 8 bases in between. The CDR3 DNA is TGTGCCAGCAGCGTAGAGGAGGTGTCTGGGGCCAACGTCCTGACTTTC. Protein product: CASSVEEVSGANVLTF. The full variable domain, completed using reference TRBV9 and TRBJ2-6, is DSGVTQTPKHLITATGQRVTLRCSPRSGDLSVYWYQQSLDQGLQFLIQYYNGEERAKGNILERFSAQQFPDLHSELNLSSLELGDSALYFCASSVEEVSGANVLTFGAGSRLTVL.

The V and J genes are TRBV25-1 and TRBJ2-1; 14 nucleotides agree with TRBD2. The CDR3 contains 16 residues. Germline loops: CDR1 MGHDK, CDR2 SYGVNS. J was trimmed by 7 bases and V by 5 bases; bases with no gene match: 7. CDR3 residues: CASSPSWTSGRNEQFF. The CDR3 region has the DNA TGTGCCAGCAGTCCCTCTTGGACTAGCGGGAGGAATGAGCAGTTCTTC.

This clonotype was detected many times. This rearrangement joins TRBV6-5 to TRBJ1-5, with D hard to call. The CDR3 contains 13 residues. Germline V gene data show CDR1 as MNHEY and CDR2 as SVGAGI. The germline V and J ends were trimmed by 0 bases and 6 bases, with 6 bases remaining between them. CDR3 in DNA: TGTGCCAGCAGTTACTCGAGAGGTCAGCCCCAGCATTTT. Its protein product is CASSYSRGQPQHF.

This clonotype appeared a few times. The rearrangement joins TRBV3-1 to TRBJ2-3; 7 nucleotides agree with TRBD2. This CDR3 is 16 amino acids long. The ends lost 4 bases at V and 1 base at J; junction bases unmatched: 8. Germline V lookup: CDR1 LGHDT, CDR2 YNNKEL (reference sequence). CDR3 DNA: TGTGCCAGCAGCCTAAATCCGGGAGGACGCACAGATACGCAGTATTTT. Translating gives CASSLNPGGRTDTQYF.

The chain uses TRBV18 and TRBJ1-1; 8 nucleotides agree with TRBD1. CDR1 is KGHSH and CDR2 is LQKENI in the germline V gene. CDR3 length equals 14 residues. The V gene end was trimmed by 3 bases and the J gene end by 1 base; junction bases not matched to a gene: 1. The CDR3: CASSPQGANTEAFF. The DNA of the CDR3 is TGTGCCAGCTCACCTCAGGGGGCGAACACTGAAGCTTTCTTT.

This sequence joins TRBV12-3 or TRBV12-4 and TRBJ1-2; 9 bases align to TRBD1. The V gene end was trimmed by 4 bases and the J gene end by 3 bases; junction bases not matched to a gene: 6. The CDR3 runs 15 residues. The CDR3 loop reads CASSYTGGAYYGYTF. CDR3 bases: TGTGCCAGCAGTTATACAGGGGGCGCATACTATGGCTACACCTTC.

This clonotype was found a few times. The CDR3 protein is CASSLRRVLYEQYF. Written as DNA, the CDR3 is TGTGCCAGCAGTTTGAGAAGGGTCCTCTACGAGCAGTACTTC. The V gene is TRBV12-3 or TRBV12-4, the J gene TRBJ2-7; D is uncertain. This CDR3 has 14 amino acids. Trimming shortened V by 3 bases and J by 3 bases, and 12 bases separated the two germline ends.

CDR3 sequence: CASSYIWTGTKGYTGELFF. CDR3 nucleotide sequence: TGTGCCAGCAGCTACATATGGACAGGCACAAAGGGCTACACCGGGGAGCTGTTTTTT. V is TRBV11-1 and J is TRBJ2-2; 7 bases are a match to TRBD1. The CDR3 contains 19 residues. Germline V lookup: CDR1 SGHAT, CDR2 FQDESV (reference sequence). With V trimmed by 4 bases and J by 3 bases, 17 bases remained unmatched.

J is TRBJ2-1 and V is TRBV27; tentative D call: TRBD2 (6 bases). The germline CDR1 and CDR2 sequences are MNHEY and SMNVEV (reference sequence). This CDR3 contains 15 residues. Trimming cost V 3 bases and J 5 bases, with 14 bases left between them. CDR3 loop: CASSFFRDSNNEQFF. The CDR3 DNA is TGTGCCAGCAGTTTTTTCCGGGACTCGAACAATGAGCAGTTCTTC.